This paragraph reports one T cell receptor beta chain. Its antigen remains unknown. This CDR3 spans 19 amino acids. Trimming removed 0 bases from V and 4 bases from J; junction bases left unmatched: 15. Germline lookup yields CDR1 LGHDT and CDR2 YNNKEL (reference sequence). This sample was included in a study of T cells after yellow fever vaccination. Study information: SMART-Seq v4 Ultra Low Input served to prepare low-cell-number fractions.

Broader study findings: Weaker overall was a secondary response that nonetheless peaked faster, on day 5 versus 15. Some clonotypes, a small share, were shared between CD4 and CD8 compartments.

The TCR cDNA carried a universal primer site and UMIs from 5'RACE template switching. TCRdb reprocessed the 5' RACE reads with MiXCR, giving one entry per CDR3 protein. The sample consists of hundreds of thousands of distinct CDR3 sequences, around 21% of them appearing once. The chain employs TRBV3-1 and TRBJ2-1, with 7 nucleotides matching TRBD2. The sample consisted of PBMCs, taken 15 days after the yellow fever booster vaccination. The source of this sequence is a man aged 25-45 years who received the YFV17D yellow fever vaccine. The CDR3 loop reads CASSQDLRGVLAAYNEQFF. The CDR3 nucleotides are TGTGCCAGCAGCCAAGATCTAAGAGGTGTCCTAGCGGCGTACAATGAGCAGTTCTTC.